This TCR beta chain was sequenced for a study of blood T cell repertoires in COVID-19. Per the original methods: From reference gene primer amplification, estimates of nucleated cell counts were derived. The repertoire was sequenced with immunoSEQ multiplex PCR; TCRdb's copy has only in-frame clones and lacks some. The DNA was the basis for D and trimming; V, J and clone size are from that table. The table shows some 30,000 clones, with under 95% occurring only once. Input material: peripheral blood. The receptor comes from a man between 65 and 80 years old with active or convalescent COVID-19.

The chain's CDR3 is CASSTGTGVSEAFF. The CDR3 nucleotides are TGTGCCAGTAGTACCGGGACAGGGGTTTCTGAAGCTTTCTTT. The chain couples TRBV19 to TRBJ1-1; 10 bases are shared with TRBD1. The CDR3 totals 14 residues. CDR1 and CDR2 (germline): LNHDA, SQIVND (reference sequence). The V gene end was trimmed by 4 bases and the J gene end by 6 bases; junction bases not matched to a gene: 5.